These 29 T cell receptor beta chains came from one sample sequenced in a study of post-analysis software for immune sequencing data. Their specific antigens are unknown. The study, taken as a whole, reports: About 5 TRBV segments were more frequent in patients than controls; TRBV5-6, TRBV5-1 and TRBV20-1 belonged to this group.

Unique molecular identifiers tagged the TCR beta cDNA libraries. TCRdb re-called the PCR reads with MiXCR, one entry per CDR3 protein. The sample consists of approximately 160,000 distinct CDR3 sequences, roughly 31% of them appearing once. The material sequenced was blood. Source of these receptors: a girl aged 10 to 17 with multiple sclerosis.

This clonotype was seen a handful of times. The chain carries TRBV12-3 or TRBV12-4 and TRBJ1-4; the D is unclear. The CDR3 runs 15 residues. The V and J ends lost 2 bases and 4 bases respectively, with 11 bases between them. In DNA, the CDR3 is TGTGCCAGCAGTTTAATGGAGGGAGGTAATGAAAAACTGTTTTTT. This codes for CASSLMEGGNEKLFF.

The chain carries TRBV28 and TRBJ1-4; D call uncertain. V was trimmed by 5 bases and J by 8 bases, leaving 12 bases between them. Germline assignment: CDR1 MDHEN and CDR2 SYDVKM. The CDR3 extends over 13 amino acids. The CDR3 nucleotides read TGTGCCAGCAGTCCCTCCCCGCGGGAAAAACTGTTTTTT. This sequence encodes CASSPSPREKLFF.

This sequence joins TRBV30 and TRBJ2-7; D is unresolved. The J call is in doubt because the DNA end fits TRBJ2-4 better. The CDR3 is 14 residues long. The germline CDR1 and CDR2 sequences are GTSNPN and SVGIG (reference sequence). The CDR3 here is CAWRVVGNKNIQYF. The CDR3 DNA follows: TGTGCCTGGAGGGTAGTAGGGAACAAAAACATTCAGTACTTC.

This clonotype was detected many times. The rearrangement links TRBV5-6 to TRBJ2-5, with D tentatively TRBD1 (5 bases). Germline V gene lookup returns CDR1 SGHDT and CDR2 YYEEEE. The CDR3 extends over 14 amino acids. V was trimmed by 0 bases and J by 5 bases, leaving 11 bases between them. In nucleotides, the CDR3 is TGTGCCAGCAGCTTGGAGGGGTTCAGGGAGACCCAGTACTTC. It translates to CASSLEGFRETQYF. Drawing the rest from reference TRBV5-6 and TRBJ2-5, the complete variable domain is DAGVTQSPTHLIKTRGQQVTLRCSPKSGHDTVSWYQQALGQGPQFIFQYYEEEERQRGNFPDRFSGHQFPNYSSELNVNALLLGDSALYLCASSLEGFRETQYFGPGTRLLVL.

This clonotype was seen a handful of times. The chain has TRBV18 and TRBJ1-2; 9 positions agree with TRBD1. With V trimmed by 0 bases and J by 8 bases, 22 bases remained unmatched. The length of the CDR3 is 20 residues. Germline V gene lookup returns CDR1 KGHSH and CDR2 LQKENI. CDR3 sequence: CASSPPTRTGGPYMLQGYTF. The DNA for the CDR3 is TGTGCCAGCTCACCACCAACCCGCACAGGGGGCCCCTATATGCTTCAGGGCTACACCTTC.

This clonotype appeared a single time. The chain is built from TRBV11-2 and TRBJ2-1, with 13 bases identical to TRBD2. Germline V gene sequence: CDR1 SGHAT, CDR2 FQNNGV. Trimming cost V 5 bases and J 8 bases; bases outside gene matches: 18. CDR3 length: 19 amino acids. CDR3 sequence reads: CASSDTRLAGGPSKYEQFF. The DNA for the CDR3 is TGTGCCAGCAGCGACACCCGACTAGCGGGAGGCCCTTCTAAATATGAGCAGTTCTTC.

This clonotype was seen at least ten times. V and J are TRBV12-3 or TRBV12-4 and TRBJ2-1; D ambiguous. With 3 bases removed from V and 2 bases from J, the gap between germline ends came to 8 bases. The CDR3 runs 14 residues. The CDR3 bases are TGTGCCAGCAGTTTGGGGATGGCCTACAATGAGCAGTTCTTC. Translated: CASSLGMAYNEQFF.

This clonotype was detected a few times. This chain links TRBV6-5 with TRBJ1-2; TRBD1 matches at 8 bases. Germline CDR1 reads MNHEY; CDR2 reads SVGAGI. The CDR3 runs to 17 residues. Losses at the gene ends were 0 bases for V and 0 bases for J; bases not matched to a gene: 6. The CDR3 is CASSYSIGTGSNYGYTF. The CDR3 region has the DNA TGTGCCAGCAGTTACTCGATTGGGACAGGCTCTAACTATGGCTACACCTTC.

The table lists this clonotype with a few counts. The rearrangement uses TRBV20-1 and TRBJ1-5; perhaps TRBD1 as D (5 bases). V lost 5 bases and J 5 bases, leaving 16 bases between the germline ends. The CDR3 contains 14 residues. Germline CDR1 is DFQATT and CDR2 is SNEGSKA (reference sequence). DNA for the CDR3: TGCAGTGCTCCGGGGACCTCTTGGGATCAGCCCCAGCATTTT. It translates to CSAPGTSWDQPQHF.

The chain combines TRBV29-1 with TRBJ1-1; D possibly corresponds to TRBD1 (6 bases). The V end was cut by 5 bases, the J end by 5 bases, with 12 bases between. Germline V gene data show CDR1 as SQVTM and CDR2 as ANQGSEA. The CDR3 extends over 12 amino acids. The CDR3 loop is CSVLARGTEAFF. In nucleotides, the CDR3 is TGCAGCGTTCTCGCAAGGGGGACTGAAGCTTTCTTT.

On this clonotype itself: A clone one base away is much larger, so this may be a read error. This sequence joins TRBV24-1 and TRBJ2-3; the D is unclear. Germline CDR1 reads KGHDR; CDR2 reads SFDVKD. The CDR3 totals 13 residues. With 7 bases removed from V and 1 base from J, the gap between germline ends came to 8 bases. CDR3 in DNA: TGTGCCACCAGGGTCGGACGCACAGATACGCAGTATTTT. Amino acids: CATRVGRTDTQYF.

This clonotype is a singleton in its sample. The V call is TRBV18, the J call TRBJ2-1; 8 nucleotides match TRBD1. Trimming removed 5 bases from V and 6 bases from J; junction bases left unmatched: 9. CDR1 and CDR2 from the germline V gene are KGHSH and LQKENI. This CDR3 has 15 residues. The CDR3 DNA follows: TGTGCCAGCTCAGCACAGGGGGGTCAACGCAATGAGCAGTTCTTC. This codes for CASSAQGGQRNEQFF.

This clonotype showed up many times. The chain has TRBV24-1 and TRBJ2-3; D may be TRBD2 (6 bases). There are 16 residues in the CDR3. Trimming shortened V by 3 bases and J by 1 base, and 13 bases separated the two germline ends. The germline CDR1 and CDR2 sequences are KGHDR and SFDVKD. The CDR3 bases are TGTGCCACCAGTGATCCGGCGGGATCCCGCACAGATACGCAGTATTTT. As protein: CATSDPAGSRTDTQYF.

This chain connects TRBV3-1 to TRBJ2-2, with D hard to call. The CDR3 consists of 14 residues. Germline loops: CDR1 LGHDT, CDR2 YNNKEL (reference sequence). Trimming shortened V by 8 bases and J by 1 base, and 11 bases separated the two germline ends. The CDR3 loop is CASGERMNTGELFF. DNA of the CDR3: TGTGCCAGCGGAGAGCGAATGAACACCGGGGAGCTGTTTTTT.

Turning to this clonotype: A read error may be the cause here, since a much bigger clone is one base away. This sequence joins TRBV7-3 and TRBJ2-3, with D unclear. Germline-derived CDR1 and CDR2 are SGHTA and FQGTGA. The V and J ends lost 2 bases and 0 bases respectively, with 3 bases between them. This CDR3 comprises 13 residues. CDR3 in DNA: TGTGCCAGCAGCTTACCGAGCACAGATACGCAGTATTTT. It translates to CASSLPSTDTQYF.

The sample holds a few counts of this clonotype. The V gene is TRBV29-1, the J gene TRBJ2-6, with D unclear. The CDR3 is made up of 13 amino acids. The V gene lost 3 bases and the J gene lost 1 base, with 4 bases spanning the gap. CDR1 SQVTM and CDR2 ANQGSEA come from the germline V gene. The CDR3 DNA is TGCAGCGTTGAGAGTTCTGGGGCCAACGTCCTGACTTTC. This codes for CSVESSGANVLTF.

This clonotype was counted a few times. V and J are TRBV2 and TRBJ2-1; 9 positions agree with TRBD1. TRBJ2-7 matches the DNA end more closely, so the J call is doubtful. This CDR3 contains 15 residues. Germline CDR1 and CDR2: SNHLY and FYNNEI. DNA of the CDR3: TGTGCCAGCAGTGTAACAGGGGGCTCCTACAATGAGCAGTACTTC. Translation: CASSVTGGSYNEQYF.

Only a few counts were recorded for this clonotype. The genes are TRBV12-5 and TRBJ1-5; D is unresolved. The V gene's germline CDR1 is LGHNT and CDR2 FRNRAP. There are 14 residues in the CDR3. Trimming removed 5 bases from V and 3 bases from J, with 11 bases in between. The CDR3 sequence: CASGPGPINQPQHF. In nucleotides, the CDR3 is TGTGCTAGTGGTCCGGGTCCCATCAATCAGCCCCAGCATTTT.

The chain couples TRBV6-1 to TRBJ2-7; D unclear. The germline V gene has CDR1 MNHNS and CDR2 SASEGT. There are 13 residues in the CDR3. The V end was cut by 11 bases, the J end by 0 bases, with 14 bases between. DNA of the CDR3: TGTGCCTCAAGCCGAGACCACTCCTACGAGCAGTACGTC. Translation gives CASSRDHSYEQYV.

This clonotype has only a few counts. CDR3: CASSGETGPAGGLDEQFF. Here the CDR3 DNA reads TGTGCCAGCAGTGGGGAGACAGGTCCGGCAGGGGGTTTAGATGAGCAGTTCTTC. The chain employs TRBV2 and TRBJ2-1, with 7 bases that match TRBD1. CDR3 length: 18 residues. The germline V gene has CDR1 SNHLY and CDR2 FYNNEI. V gave up 4 bases and J gave up 8 bases; unmatched junction bases: 20.

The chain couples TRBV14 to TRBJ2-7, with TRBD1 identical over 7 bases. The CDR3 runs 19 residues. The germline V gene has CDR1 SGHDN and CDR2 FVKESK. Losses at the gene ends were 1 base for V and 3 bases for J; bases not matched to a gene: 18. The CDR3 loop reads CASSQGSLSQGRLHYEQYF. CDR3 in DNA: TGTGCCAGCAGCCAAGGCTCCCTATCACAGGGGCGTCTCCACTACGAGCAGTACTTC.

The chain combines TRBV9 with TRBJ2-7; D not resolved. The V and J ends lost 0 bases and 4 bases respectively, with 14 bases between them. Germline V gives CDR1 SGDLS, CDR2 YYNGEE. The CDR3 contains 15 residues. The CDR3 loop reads CASSVEGYSAYEQYF. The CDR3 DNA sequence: TGTGCCAGCAGCGTAGAGGGCTATTCGGCGTACGAGCAGTACTTC. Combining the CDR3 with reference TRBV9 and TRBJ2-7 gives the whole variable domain DSGVTQTPKHLITATGQRVTLRCSPRSGDLSVYWYQQSLDQGLQFLIQYYNGEERAKGNILERFSAQQFPDLHSELNLSSLELGDSALYFCASSVEGYSAYEQYFGPGTRLTVT.

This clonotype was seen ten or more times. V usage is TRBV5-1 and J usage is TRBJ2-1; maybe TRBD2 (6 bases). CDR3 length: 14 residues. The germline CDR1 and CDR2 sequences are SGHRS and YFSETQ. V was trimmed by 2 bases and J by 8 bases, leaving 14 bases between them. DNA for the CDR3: TGCGCCAGCAGCTTAATAAGGGAGGACGATGAGCAGTTCTTC. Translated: CASSLIREDDEQFF.

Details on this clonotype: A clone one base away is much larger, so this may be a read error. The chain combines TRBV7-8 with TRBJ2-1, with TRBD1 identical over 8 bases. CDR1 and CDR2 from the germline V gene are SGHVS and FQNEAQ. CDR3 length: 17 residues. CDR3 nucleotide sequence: TGTGACAGCAGCCGGAATATTCGACAGGGGACAGTTAATGAGCAGTTCTTC. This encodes CDSSRNIRQGTVNEQFF.

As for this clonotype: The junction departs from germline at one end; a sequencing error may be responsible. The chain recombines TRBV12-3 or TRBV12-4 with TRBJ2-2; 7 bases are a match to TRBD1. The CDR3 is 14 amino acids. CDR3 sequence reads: CASSLSGGAGEQFF. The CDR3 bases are TGTGCCAGCAGTTTATCAGGGGGTGCCGGGGAGCAGTTTTTT.

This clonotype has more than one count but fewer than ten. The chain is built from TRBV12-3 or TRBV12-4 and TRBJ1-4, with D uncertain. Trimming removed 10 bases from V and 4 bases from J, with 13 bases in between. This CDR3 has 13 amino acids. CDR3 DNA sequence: TGTGCCACCCGTGGCGGAGTTAATGAAAAACTGTTTTTT. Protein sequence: CATRGGVNEKLFF.

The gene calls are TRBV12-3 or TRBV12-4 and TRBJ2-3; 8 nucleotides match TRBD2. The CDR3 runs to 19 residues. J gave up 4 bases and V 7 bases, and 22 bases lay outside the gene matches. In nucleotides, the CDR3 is TGTGCCAGCACCCTAGGGGTCAGCGGGAGTGCCAATAAGGCAGATACGCAGTATTTT. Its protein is CASTLGVSGSANKADTQYF.

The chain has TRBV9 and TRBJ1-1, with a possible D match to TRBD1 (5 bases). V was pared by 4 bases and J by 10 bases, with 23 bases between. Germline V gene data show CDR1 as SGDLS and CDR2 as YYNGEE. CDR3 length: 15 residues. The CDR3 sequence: CASSPSPGTSQGAFF. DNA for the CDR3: TGTGCCAGCAGCCCATCCCCCGGGACCTCCCAGGGAGCTTTCTTT. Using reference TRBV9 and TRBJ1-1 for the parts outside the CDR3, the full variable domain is DSGVTQTPKHLITATGQRVTLRCSPRSGDLSVYWYQQSLDQGLQFLIQYYNGEERAKGNILERFSAQQFPDLHSELNLSSLELGDSALYFCASSPSPGTSQGAFFGQGTRLTVV.

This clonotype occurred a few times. In nucleotides, the CDR3 is TGTGCCAGCAGCCCCAGGGGAGCGGGGGAGTACAATGAGCAGTTCTTC. Translated: CASSPRGAGEYNEQFF. V gene TRBV4-2 combines with J gene TRBJ2-1; the match to TRBD2 covers 8 bases. J lost 4 bases, V lost 4 bases, and 9 bases had no gene match. This CDR3 region has 16 residues. Germline assignment: CDR1 LGHNA and CDR2 YNFKEQ.